This section outlines one T cell receptor (beta chain) sequence together with its context. Its specificity is unknown. This sample is drawn from a study of OX40 agonist ivuxolimab in advanced cancers. Findings and caveats of the study: Some of the lowest clonal expansion was seen in partial responders at 0.1-3.0 mg/kg. Relative to CD4+, CD8+ T cells held more expanded clones on average.

Produced via immunoSEQ multiplex PCR; TCRdb's table is partial and in-frame only. The data contain some 86,000 clones, less than 95% of them seen just once; the ten biggest clones take up 8.7%. The material sequenced was CD4+ or CD8+ T cells sorted from blood, taken in a trial of the OX40 agonist ivuxolimab. The receptor was isolated from an adult with an advanced solid tumor such as melanoma, head and neck, liver or kidney cancer.

The CDR3 sequence is CASSLAVLAGGNIQYF. The CDR3 region has the DNA TGCGCCAGCAGCTTGGCGGTACTAGCGGGAGGTAACATTCAGTACTTC. This chain uses TRBV5-1 with TRBJ2-4, with 12 positions matching TRBD2. Germline CDR1 SGHRS, CDR2 YFSETQ. V lost 0 bases and J lost 7; bases outside the gene matches: 5. The CDR3 runs 16 residues.